Following are 12 T cell receptor beta chains from one sample sequenced in a study of blood T cell repertoires in COVID-19. The assay was immunoSEQ multiplex PCR, and TCRdb's table has in-frame clones only and misses some. The sample consists of 100,000 to 150,000 clones, approximately 80% of them appearing once. Sequencing was carried out using peripheral blood. These receptors all stem from a woman in her forties or fifties with acute or convalescent COVID-19.

The V gene is TRBV2, the J gene TRBJ1-1, with TRBD1 matching 11 bases. CDR1 and CDR2 (germline): SNHLY, FYNNEI. V shed 2 bases and J 7 bases; nucleotides not matched to a gene: 3. The CDR3 loop spans 14 amino acids. The CDR3 loop reads CASSEPGQGGEAFF. The CDR3 DNA follows: TGTGCCAGCAGTGAACCGGGACAGGGGGGTGAAGCTTTCTTT.

The chain combines TRBV28 with TRBJ1-5, with no clear D. V was trimmed by 4 bases and J by 0 bases, leaving 13 bases between them. Germline V gene sequence: CDR1 MDHEN, CDR2 SYDVKM. The CDR3 length is 16 residues. CDR3: CASSSWAAYSNQPQHF. For the CDR3, the DNA is TGTGCCAGCAGTTCCTGGGCAGCTTATAGCAATCAGCCCCAGCATTTT.

The chain employs TRBV21-1 and TRBJ1-1; TRBD1 reflects the table's D call only, with no check against the DNA. TRBV21-1 is flagged as a pseudogene. The CDR3 totals 19 residues. As DNA, the CDR3 is TGTGCCAGCAGCACCCCCCCTAGGGGCAGGGTAAGAATGAACACTGAAGCTTTCTTT. Its protein is CASSTPPRGRVRMNTEAFF.

V usage is TRBV20-1 and J usage is TRBJ2-5; D ambiguous. This CDR3 contains 11 residues. Germline CDR1 reads DFQATT; CDR2 reads SNEGSKA (reference sequence). The germline V and J ends were trimmed by 0 bases and 4 bases, with 3 bases remaining between them. In DNA form, the CDR3 reads TGCAGTGCTAGAGAGCGAGAGACCCAGTACTTC. Protein sequence: CSARERETQYF.

The chain is built from TRBV28 and TRBJ1-2; maybe TRBD1 (5 bases). Germline V CDR1 and CDR2: MDHEN, SYDVKM. V was cut by 2 bases and J by 4 bases, with 17 bases left in between. The CDR3 has 16 amino acids. CDR3 nucleotide sequence: TGTGCCAGCAGTTTAAAGGGAGGGGTTGAACTCTATGGCTACACCTTC. Its protein product is CASSLKGGVELYGYTF.

The CDR3 DNA is TGTGCCGCCCGACTAGCGGGAACAGATACGCAGTATTTT. Its translation: CAARLAGTDTQYF. This chain uses TRBV6-5 with TRBJ2-3, with TRBD2 identical over 11 bases. Per germline, CDR1 MNHEY and CDR2 SVGAGI. Trimming removed 11 bases from V and 3 bases from J; junction bases left unmatched: 4. The CDR3 contains 13 residues.

This chain's CDR3 is CSVEGQMNTEAFF. CDR3 bases: TGCAGCGTTGAGGGACAGATGAACACTGAAGCTTTCTTT. V usage is TRBV29-1 and J usage is TRBJ1-1; 7 positions agree with TRBD1. The CDR3 loop spans 13 amino acids. V was clipped by 3 bases and J by 0 bases; unmatched bases: 1. The V gene's germline CDR1 is SQVTM and CDR2 ANQGSEA.

The chain links TRBV10-3 to TRBJ2-5; 10 nucleotides line up with TRBD1. The CDR3 totals 14 residues. The trim removed 3 bases at V and 5 bases at J, leaving 3 bases unmatched. Germline loops: CDR1 ENHRY, CDR2 SYGVKD. The CDR3 DNA reads TGTGCCATCAGTGAAGGGACAGGGGTGGAGACCCAGTACTTC. Amino acids: CAISEGTGVETQYF.

The chain is built from TRBV14 and TRBJ1-2, with 9 nucleotides matching TRBD1. Germline trimming cut 3 bases from V and 1 base from J; bases unmatched to any gene: 12. The CDR3 sequence is 18 residues long. Germline assignment: CDR1 SGHDN and CDR2 FVKESK. CDR3: CASSHEAEQGADNYGYTF. As DNA, the CDR3 is TGTGCCAGCAGCCATGAGGCGGAACAGGGGGCTGATAACTATGGCTACACCTTC.

The CDR3 is CASSLLDRGRSPLHF. The CDR3 nucleotides are TGCGCCAGCAGCCTACTGGACAGGGGTCGCTCACCCCTCCACTTT. The chain couples TRBV4-1 to TRBJ1-6, with TRBD1 matching over 9 bases. In germline, CDR1 is MGHRA, CDR2 YSYEKL. V was clipped by 4 bases and J by 10 bases; unmatched bases: 8. This CDR3 is built from 15 residues.

This chain joins TRBV15 and TRBJ1-2, with D possibly matching TRBD1 (6 bases). The V gene lost 2 bases and the J gene lost 8 bases, with 9 bases spanning the gap. CDR3 length: 12 residues. Germline V gene data show CDR1 as LNHNV and CDR2 as YYDKDF (reference sequence). In DNA, the CDR3 is TGTGCCACCAGCAGAAACAGGGAAGGCTACACCTTC. Translation: CATSRNREGYTF.

The rearrangement links TRBV10-2 to TRBJ1-1, with 8 positions matching TRBD1. Germline CDR1 is WSHSY and CDR2 is SAAADI. Losses at the gene ends were 10 bases for V and 3 bases for J; bases not matched to a gene: 16. The CDR3 loop spans 16 amino acids. The CDR3 DNA reads TGCGCCACCTTTGGACAGGGCCTAATTTCTCACACTGAAGCTTTCTTT. This translates into CATFGQGLISHTEAFF.